This T cell receptor beta chain is from a study of early T cells in non-severe SARS-CoV-2 infection. The study, taken as a whole, reports: Clonotype matching in VDJdb favored anti-spike CD8 responses and did not capture private and CD4 specificities.

The CDR3 covers 14 residues. V was trimmed by 4 bases and J by 5 bases, leaving 14 bases between them. Germline CDR1 is SGHAT and CDR2 is FQNNGV. Unique molecular identifiers (one per individual cDNA molecule) were attached. In TCRdb, the 5' RACE reads were re-called with MiXCR into one record per CDR3 protein. This table has about 83,000 distinct CDR3 sequences, roughly 15% appearing once. This clonotype was recorded at least ten times. The target antigen is unknown. The TCR sequence derives from an adult who was a healthcare worker with PCR-confirmed SARS-CoV-2 infection or an uninfected control (not recorded which). Sequencing was carried out using whole blood. V and J are TRBV11-2 and TRBJ1-1; the D gene is possibly TRBD1 (5 bases). DNA for the CDR3: TGTGCCAGCAGCTCCCGGGACTTAAGGACTGAAGCTTTCTTT. The encoded protein is CASSSRDLRTEAFF.